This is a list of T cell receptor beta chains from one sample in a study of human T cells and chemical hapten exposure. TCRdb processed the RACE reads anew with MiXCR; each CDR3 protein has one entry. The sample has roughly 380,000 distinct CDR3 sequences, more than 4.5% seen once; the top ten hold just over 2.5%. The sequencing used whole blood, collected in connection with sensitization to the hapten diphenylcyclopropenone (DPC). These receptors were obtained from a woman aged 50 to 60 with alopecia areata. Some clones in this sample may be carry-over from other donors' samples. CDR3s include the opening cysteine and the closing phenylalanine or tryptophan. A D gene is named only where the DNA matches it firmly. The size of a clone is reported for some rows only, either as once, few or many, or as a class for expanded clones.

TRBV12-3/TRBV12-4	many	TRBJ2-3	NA	TGTGCCAGCAGTGCTGAGTCGCAGTATTTT	CASSAESQYF
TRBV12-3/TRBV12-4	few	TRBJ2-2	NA	TGTGCCAGCAGTTTTGCTGGGACGGGCACCGGGGAGCTGTTTTTT	CASSFAGTGTGELFF
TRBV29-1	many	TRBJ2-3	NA	TGCAGCGTTGGGGGTAGGGCAGATACGCAGTATTTT	CSVGGRADTQYF
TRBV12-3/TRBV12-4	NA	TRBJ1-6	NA	TGTGCCAGCACCGTGATGTTGGGGTCCTTTAATTCACCCCTCCACTTT	CASTVMLGSFNSPLHF
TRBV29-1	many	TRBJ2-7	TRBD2	TGCAGCGGGCGTAGCGGGGGGGCCTCTGAGTACTTC	CSGRSGGASEYF
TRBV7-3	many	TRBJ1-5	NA	TGTGCCAGCAGCGCGGACAGCAATCAGCCCCAGCATTTT	CASSADSNQPQHF
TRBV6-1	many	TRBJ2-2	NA	TGTGCCAGCAGCAACAGGGGAGGCACCGGGGAGCTGTTTTTT	CASSNRGGTGELFF
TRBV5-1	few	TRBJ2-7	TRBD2	TGCGCCAGCAGCTTTACACCTCCGGGTAGCGGGGGGCTGTTCTCCTACGAGCAGTACTTC	CASSFTPPGSGGLFSYEQYF
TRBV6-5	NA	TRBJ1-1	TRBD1	TGTGCCAGCACCGCCACGAGCAGGGGGACCACTGAAGCTTTCTTT	CASTATSRGTTEAFF
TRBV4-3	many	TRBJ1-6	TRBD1	TGCGCCAGCAGCCAAGATTGGACAGGGCACAATTCACCCCTCCACTTT	CASSQDWTGHNSPLHF
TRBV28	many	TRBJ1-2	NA	TGTGCCAGCAGTGTCCCGGACACTACCTATGGCTACACCTTC	CASSVPDTTYGYTF
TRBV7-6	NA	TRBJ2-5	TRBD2	TGTGCCAGCAGCAGGGGACTAGCGGGAGGGAGTGAGACCCAGTACTTC	CASSRGLAGGSETQYF
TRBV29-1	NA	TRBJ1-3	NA	TGCAGCGTTGTAGGGACTGGAAACACCATATATTTT	CSVVGTGNTIYF
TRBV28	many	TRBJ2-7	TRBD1	TGTGCCAGCAGCCCGACAGGGGCTGGGGTCCACGAGCAGTACTTC	CASSPTGAGVHEQYF
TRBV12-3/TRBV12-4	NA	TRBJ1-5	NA	TGTGCCAGCAGTTTACGGGCAGATTCAGCCCAGCATTTT	CASSLRADSAQHF
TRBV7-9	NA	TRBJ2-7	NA	TGTGCCAGCAGCTTAGGTGGCAGGGAAGGAGAGCAGTACTTC	CASSLGGREGEQYF
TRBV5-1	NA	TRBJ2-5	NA	TGCGCCAGCAGCTTGATGCCGGAAGAGACCCAGTACTTC	CASSLMPEETQYF
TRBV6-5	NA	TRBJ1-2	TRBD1	TGTGCCAGCAGTTACCTGGGGACAGGGGGCTTCAGTGGCTACACCTTC	CASSYLGTGGFSGYTF
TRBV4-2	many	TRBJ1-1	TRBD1	TGTGCCAGCAGCCATGCCTTGCCCGACAGGGGCACTGAAGCTTTCTTT	CASSHALPDRGTEAFF
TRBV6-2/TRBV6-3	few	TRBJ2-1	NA	TGTGCCAGCAGTTACTCGGGGACTGCGAATGAGCAGTTCTTC	CASSYSGTANEQFF
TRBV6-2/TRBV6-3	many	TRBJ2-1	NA	TGTGCCAGCAGTACCTACGATCGGGGTGAGCAGTTCTTC	CASSTYDRGEQFF
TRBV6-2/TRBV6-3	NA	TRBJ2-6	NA	TGTGCCAGCAGTTACTCGCCGCTATCTGGGGCCAACGTCCTGACTTTC	CASSYSPLSGANVLTF
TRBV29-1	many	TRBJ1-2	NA	TGCAGCGTTGAGGGGGAACAGGAGGGCTATGGCTACACCTTC	CSVEGEQEGYGYTF
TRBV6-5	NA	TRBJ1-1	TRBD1	TGTGCCAGCAGGTACAGGGGGCTCGGCACTGAAGCTTTCTTT	CASRYRGLGTEAFF
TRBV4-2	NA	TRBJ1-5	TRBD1	TGTGCCAGCAGCCAAGATTCCAGGGGGGGATTCGATCAGCCCCAGCATTTT	CASSQDSRGGFDQPQHF
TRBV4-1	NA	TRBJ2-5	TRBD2	TGCGCCAGCAGCCAATTACGCAACGGGAGGGCCCAAGAGACCCAGTACTTC	CASSQLRNGRAQETQYF
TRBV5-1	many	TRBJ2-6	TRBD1	TGCGCCAGCAGCTTGGGGACAGGGGGCTCCCTCTCTGGGGCCAACGTCCTGACTTTC	CASSLGTGGSLSGANVLTF
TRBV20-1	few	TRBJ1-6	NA	TGCAGTGCTAGAGTGGAGGGGCAGTCCTATAATTCACCCCTCCACTTT	CSARVEGQSYNSPLHF
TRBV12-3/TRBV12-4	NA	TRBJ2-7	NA	TGTGCCAGCAGTTTAGCCGAGTTCCACTACTACGAGCAGTACTTC	CASSLAEFHYYEQYF
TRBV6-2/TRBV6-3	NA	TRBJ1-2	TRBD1	TGTGCCAGCAGTTCGCTCGGACAGGGGAGCTATGGCTACACCTTC	CASSSLGQGSYGYTF
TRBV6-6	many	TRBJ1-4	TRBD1	TGTGCCAGCACCAGGACAGGGTTCGGTGAAAAACTGTTTTTT	CASTRTGFGEKLFF
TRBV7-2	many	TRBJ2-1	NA	TGTGCCAGCAACGTTTGGGTAGGGGACAATGAGCAGTTCTTC	CASNVWVGDNEQFF
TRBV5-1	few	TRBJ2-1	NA	TGCGCCAGCAGCGAGGGCCTTGAGCAGTTCTTC	CASSEGLEQFF
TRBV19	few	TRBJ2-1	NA	TGTGCCAGTAGTATTTCTTGGGCCGGCAATGAGCAGTTCTTC	CASSISWAGNEQFF
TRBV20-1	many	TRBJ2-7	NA	TGCAGTGCCACGCGGGGAGTGAGATACGAGCAGTACTTC	CSATRGVRYEQYF
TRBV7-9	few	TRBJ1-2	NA	TGTGCCAGCACAGGACAGCAGGGAGGCTACACCTTC	CASTGQQGGYTF
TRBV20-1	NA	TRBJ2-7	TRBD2	TGCAGTGCTAGAGAACTAGCGGGAGGGTACGAGCAGTACTTC	CSARELAGGYEQYF
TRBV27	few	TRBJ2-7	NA	TGTGCCAGCAGTAGAGGGGGAGACTACGAGCAGTACTTC	CASSRGGDYEQYF
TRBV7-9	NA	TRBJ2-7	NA	TGTGCCAGCAGCTTAACTGACGGAACCTACGAGCAGTACTTC	CASSLTDGTYEQYF
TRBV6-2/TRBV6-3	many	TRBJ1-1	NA	TGTGCCAGCAGAGATGGACAGACAAACACTGAAGCTTTCTTT	CASRDGQTNTEAFF
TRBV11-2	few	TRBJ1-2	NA	TGTGCCAGCAGCTCAGGGATAAGTGGCTACACCTTC	CASSSGISGYTF
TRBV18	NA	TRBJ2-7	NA	TGTGCCAGCTCACCAGGGAAACACCCCTACGAGCAGTACTTC	CASSPGKHPYEQYF
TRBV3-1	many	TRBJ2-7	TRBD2	TGTGCCAGCAGCCAACGGGCGGGAGGGCCTTTGTACGAGCAGTACTTC	CASSQRAGGPLYEQYF
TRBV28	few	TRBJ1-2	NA	TGTGCCAGCTCTTCCAATTTCCGTTCGACTGTATTCTCCTATGGCTACACCTTC	CASSSNFRSTVFSYGYTF
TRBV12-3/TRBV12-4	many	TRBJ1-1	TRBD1	TGTGCCAGCAGCCCCGGGACAGGGGTTTACACTGAAGCTTTCTTT	CASSPGTGVYTEAFF
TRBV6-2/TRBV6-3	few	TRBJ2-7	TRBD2	TGTGCCAGCAGTTACGCCGGGACTAGCGGGGGAACGCAGTACTTC	CASSYAGTSGGTQYF
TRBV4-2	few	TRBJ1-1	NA	TGTGCCAGCAGCCAAGATCCATGGCGGGGCGGCGAAGCTTTCTTT	CASSQDPWRGGEAFF
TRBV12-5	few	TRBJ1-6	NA	TGTGCTAGTGCTTCGCAGGGTAATTCACCCCTCCACTTT	CASASQGNSPLHF
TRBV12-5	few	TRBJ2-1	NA	TGTGCTAGTGGTTTGGCGACTCACAATGAGCAGTTCTTC	CASGLATHNEQFF
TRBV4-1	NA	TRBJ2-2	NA	TGCGCCAGCAGCCAAGCAGGGTTTAACACCGGGGAGCTGTTTTTT	CASSQAGFNTGELFF
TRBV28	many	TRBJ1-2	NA	TGTGCCAGCAGTTTATCCCCGCCCGGATTCTTGAGCTATGGCTACACCTTC	CASSLSPPGFLSYGYTF
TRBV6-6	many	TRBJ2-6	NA	TGTGCCAGCAGCAACGGACAGCCCTTGGGCTCTGGGGCCAACGTCCTGACTTTC	CASSNGQPLGSGANVLTF
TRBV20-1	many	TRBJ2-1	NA	TGCAGTGCTTCTACTAGCTACGATGAGCAGTTCTTC	CSASTSYDEQFF
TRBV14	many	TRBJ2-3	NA	TGTGCCAGCAGCCATTATGTTACGCAGTATTTT	CASSHYVTQYF
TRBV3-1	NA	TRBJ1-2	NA	TGTGCCAGCAGCCAAGCGGGGACGGGCTATGGCTACACCTTC	CASSQAGTGYGYTF